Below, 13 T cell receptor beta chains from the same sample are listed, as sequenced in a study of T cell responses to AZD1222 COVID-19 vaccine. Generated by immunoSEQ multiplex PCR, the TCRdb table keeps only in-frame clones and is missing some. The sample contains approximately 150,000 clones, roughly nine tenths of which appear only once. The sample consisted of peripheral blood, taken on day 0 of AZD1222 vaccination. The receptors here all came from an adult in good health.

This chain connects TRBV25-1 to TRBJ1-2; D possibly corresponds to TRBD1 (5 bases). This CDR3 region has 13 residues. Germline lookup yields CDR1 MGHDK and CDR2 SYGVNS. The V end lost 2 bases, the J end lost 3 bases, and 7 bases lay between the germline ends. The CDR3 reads CASSEQGHYGYTF. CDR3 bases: TGTGCCAGCAGTGAACAGGGACACTATGGCTACACCTTC.

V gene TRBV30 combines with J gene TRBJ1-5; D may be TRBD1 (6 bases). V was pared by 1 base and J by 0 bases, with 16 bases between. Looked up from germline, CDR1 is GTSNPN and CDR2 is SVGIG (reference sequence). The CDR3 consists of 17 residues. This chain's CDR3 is CAWSAQGRANSNQPQHF. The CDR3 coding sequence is TGTGCCTGGAGTGCCCAGGGGAGGGCTAATAGCAATCAGCCCCAGCATTTT. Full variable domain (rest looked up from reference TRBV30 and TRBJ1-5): SQTIHQWPATLVQPVGSPLSLECTVEGTSNPNLYWYRQAAGRGLQLLFYSVGIGQISSEVPQNLSASRPQDRQFILSSKKLLLSDSGFYLCAWSAQGRANSNQPQHFGDGTRLSIL.

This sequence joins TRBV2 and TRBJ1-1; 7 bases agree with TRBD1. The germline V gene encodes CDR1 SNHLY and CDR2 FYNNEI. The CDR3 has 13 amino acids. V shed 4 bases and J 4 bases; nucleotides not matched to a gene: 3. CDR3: CASSGQGGTEAFF. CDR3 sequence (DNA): TGTGCCAGCAGTGGACAGGGAGGCACTGAAGCTTTCTTT.

CDR3: CASSSSEGRGYGYTF. CDR3 DNA: TGTGCCAGCAGCTCGTCGGAGGGGCGCGGCTATGGCTACACCTTC. The rearrangement uses TRBV28 and TRBJ1-2; tentatively, D is TRBD1 (5 bases). Trimming pared 6 bases from V and 4 bases from J, leaving 18 bases between. The CDR3 is 15 amino acids. Looked up from germline, CDR1 is MDHEN and CDR2 is SYDVKM.

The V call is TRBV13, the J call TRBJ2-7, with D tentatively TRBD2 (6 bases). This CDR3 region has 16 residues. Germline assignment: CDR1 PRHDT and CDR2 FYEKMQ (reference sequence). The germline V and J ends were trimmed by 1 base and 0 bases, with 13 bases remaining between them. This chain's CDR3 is CASSLVGGGLSYEQYF. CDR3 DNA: TGTGCCAGCAGCTTAGTCGGGGGTGGACTCTCCTACGAGCAGTACTTC.

The CDR3 loop reads CASSFAGTGGQPQHF. DNA of the CDR3: TGTGCCAGCAGCTTTGCCGGGACAGGCGGCCAGCCCCAGCATTTT. This rearrangement joins TRBV11-2 to TRBJ1-5; TRBD1 matches at 8 bases. CDR3 length: 15 residues. J lost 7 bases, V lost 3 bases, and 8 bases had no gene match. Germline V CDR1 and CDR2: SGHAT, FQNNGV. The full variable domain, its missing parts supplied by reference TRBV11-2 and TRBJ1-5, is EAGVAQSPRYKIIEKRQSVAFWCNPISGHATLYWYQQILGQGPKLLIQFQNNGVVDDSQLPKDRFSAERLKGVDSTLKIQPAKLEDSAVYLCASSFAGTGGQPQHFGDGTRLSIL.

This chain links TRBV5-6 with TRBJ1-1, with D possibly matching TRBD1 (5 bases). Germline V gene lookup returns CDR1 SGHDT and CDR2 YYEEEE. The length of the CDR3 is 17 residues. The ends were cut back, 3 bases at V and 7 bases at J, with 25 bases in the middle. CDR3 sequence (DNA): TGTGCCAGCAGCTCTGAACTTTCCAAGGGGCGAGACAGTGAAGCTTTCTTT. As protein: CASSSELSKGRDSEAFF.

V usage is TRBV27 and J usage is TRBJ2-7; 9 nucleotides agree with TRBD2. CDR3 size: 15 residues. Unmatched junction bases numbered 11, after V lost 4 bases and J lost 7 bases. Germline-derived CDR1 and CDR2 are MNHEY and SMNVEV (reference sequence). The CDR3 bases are TGTGCCAGCAGTTCTACGATAGCGGGAGCTGGAGAGCAGTACTTC. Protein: CASSSTIAGAGEQYF.

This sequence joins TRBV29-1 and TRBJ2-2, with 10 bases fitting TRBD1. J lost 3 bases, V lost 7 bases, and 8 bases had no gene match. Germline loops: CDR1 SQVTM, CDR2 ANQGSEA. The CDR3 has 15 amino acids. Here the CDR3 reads CSAADRGPDTGELFF. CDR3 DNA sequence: TGCAGCGCCGCAGACAGGGGGCCGGACACCGGGGAGCTGTTTTTT.

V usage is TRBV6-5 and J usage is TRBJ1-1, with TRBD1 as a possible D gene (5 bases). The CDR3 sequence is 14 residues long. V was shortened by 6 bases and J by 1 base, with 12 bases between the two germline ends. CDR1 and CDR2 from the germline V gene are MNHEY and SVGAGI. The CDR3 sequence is CASRRQRANTEAFF. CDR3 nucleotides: TGTGCCAGCAGACGACAGCGCGCGAACACTGAAGCTTTCTTT.

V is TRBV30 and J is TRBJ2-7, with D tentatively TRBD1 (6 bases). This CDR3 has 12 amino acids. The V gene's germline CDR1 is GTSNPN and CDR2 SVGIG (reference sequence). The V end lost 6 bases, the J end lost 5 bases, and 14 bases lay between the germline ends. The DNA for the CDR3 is TGTGCCTGTACAGGGCAGCCCCACGAGCAGTACTTC. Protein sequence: CACTGQPHEQYF.

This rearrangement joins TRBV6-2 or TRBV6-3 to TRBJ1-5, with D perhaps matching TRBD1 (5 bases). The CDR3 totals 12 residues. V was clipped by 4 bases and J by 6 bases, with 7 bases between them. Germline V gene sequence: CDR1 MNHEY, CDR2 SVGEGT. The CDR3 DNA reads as TGTGCCAGCAGTTCAGGGTCTCAGCCCCAGCATTTT. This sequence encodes CASSSGSQPQHF.

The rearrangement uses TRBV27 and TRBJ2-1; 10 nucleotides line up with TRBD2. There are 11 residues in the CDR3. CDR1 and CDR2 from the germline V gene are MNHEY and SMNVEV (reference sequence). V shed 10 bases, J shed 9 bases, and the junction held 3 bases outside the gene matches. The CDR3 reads CAIGLAAEQFF. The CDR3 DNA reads TGTGCCATCGGACTAGCGGCTGAGCAGTTCTTC.